This TCR beta chain is from a study of cytomegalovirus exposure and HLA in healthy donors. At the level of the study: In terms of ancestry, the Caucasian-associated cluster contained 80% to 90% of the 300 to 400 genotyped donors. Study results and caveats: Prior analysis indicated that the majority of TCR beta V segments exhibited productivity approximately 90% or approximately 30% of the time. When the data were analyzed later, several of the most significant clusters appeared to be linked to common viral pathogens. For TCR beta chains, V- and J-gene trimming was later linked to a missense DCLRE1C variant.

Vbeta (60) and Jbeta (13) primers were used in the PCR. The protocol was immunoSEQ multiplex PCR, while the TCRdb copy is restricted to in-frame clones and leaves out a portion. Here the sample spans 90,000 to 110,000 clones, around three quarters being singletons. To note about this clone: Its target is not known.

The receptor's source is a woman aged 45-65 years in good health and CMV-seropositive. Sequencing was done on a sample of PBMCs.

CDR3 sequence: CASSYSQGSNSPLHF. Written as DNA, the CDR3 is TGTGCCAGCAGTTACTCCCAGGGTAGTAATTCACCCCTCCACTTT. The chain links TRBV6-5 to TRBJ1-6; D may be TRBD1 (5 bases). This CDR3 comprises 15 residues. Germline V gene sequence: CDR1 MNHEY, CDR2 SVGAGI. Trimming removed 0 bases from V and 6 bases from J, with 9 bases in between.